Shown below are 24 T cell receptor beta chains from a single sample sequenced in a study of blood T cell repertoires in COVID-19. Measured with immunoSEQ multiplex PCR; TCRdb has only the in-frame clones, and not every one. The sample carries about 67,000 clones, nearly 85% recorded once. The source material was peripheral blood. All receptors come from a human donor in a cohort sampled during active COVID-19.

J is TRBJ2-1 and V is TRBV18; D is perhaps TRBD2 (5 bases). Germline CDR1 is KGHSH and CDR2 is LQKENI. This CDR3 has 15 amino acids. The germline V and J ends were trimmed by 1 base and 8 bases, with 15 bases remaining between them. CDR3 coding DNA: TGTGCCAGCTCACCACGTGGTAGCATCGGGGATGAGCAGTTCTTC. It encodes CASSPRGSIGDEQFF.

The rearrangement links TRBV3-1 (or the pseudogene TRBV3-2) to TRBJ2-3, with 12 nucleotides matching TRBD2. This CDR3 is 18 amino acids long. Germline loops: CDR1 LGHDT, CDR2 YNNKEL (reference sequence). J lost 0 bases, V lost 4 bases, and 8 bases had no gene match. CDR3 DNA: TGTGCCAGCAGCCTAGGACTAGCGGGGAGATCTAGCACAGATACGCAGTATTTT. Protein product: CASSLGLAGRSSTDTQYF.

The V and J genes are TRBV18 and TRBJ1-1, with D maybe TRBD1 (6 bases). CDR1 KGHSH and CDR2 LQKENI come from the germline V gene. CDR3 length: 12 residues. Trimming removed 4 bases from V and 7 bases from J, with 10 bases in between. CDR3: CASSHDRHEAFF. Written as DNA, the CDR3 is TGTGCCAGCTCACACGACAGGCATGAAGCTTTCTTT.

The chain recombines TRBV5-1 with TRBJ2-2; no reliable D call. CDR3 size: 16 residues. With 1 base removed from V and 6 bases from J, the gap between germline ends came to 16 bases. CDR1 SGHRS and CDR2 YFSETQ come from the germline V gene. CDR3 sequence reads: CASSLKLSGDPGELFF. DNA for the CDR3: TGCGCCAGCAGCTTGAAATTATCGGGTGATCCCGGGGAGCTGTTTTTT.

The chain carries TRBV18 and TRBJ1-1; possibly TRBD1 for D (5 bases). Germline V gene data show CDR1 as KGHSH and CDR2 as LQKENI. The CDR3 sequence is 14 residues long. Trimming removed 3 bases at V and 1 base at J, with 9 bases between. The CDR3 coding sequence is TGTGCCAGCTCACCGCAAACAGGGAACACTGAAGCTTTCTTT. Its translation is CASSPQTGNTEAFF.

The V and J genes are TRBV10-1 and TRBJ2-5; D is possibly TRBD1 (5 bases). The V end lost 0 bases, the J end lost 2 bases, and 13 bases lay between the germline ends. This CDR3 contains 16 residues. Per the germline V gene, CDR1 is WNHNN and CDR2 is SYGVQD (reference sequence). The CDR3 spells CASSESRKTGQETQYF. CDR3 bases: TGCGCCAGCAGTGAGTCTAGAAAAACAGGACAAGAGACCCAGTACTTC.

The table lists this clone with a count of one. The CDR3 sequence: CSVQLMGSGGSQPQHF. The CDR3 region has the DNA TGCAGCGTTCAACTCATGGGGTCCGGGGGATCTCAGCCCCAGCATTTT. The chain has TRBV29-1 and TRBJ1-5; D may be TRBD1 (5 bases). CDR1 and CDR2 from the germline V gene are SQVTM and ANQGSEA. Trimming pared 5 bases from V and 6 bases from J, leaving 23 bases between. CDR3 length equals 16 residues. The full variable domain, completed using reference TRBV29-1 and TRBJ1-5, is SAVISQKPSRDICQRGTSLTIQCQVDSQVTMMFWYRQQPGQSLTLIATANQGSEATYESGFVIDKFPISRPNLTFSTLTVSNMSPEDSSIYLCSVQLMGSGGSQPQHFGDGTRLSIL.

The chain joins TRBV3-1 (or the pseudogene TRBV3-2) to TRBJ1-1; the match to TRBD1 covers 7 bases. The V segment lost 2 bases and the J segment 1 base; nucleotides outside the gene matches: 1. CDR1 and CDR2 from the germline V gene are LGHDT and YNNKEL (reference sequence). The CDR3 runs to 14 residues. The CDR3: CASSQRGQNTEAFF. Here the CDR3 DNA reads TGTGCCAGCAGCCAAAGGGGGCAGAACACTGAAGCTTTCTTT.

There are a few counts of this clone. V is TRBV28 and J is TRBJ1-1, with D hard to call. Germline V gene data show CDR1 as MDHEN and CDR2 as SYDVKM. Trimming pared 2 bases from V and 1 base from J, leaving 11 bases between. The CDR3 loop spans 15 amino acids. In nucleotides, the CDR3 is TGTGCCAGCAGTTTAAGTCGGCGGCCGAACACTGAAGCTTTCTTT. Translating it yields CASSLSRRPNTEAFF.

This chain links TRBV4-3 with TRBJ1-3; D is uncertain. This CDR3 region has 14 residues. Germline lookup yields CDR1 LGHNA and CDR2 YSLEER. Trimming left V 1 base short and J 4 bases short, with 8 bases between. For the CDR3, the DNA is TGCGCCAGCAGCCAAGCCGTGTCGGGAAACACCATATATTTT. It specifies CASSQAVSGNTIYF.

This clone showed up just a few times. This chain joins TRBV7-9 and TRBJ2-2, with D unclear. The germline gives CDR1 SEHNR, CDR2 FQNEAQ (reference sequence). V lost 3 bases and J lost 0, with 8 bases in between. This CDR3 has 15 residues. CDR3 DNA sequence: TGTGCCAGCAGCTTGGGCCTACCGAACACCGGGGAGCTGTTTTTT. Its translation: CASSLGLPNTGELFF.

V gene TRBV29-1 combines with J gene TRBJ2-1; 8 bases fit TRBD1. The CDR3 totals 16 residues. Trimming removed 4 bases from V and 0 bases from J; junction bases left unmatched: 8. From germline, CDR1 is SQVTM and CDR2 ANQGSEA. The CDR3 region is CSVADRGPSSYNEQFF. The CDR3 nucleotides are TGCAGCGTTGCCGACAGGGGCCCAAGCTCCTACAATGAGCAGTTCTTC.

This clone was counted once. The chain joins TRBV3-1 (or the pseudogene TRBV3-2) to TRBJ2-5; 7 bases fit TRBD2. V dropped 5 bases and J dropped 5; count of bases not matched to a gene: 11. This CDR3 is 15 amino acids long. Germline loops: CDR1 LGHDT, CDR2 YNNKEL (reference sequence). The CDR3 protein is CASSARLADMETQYF. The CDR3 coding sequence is TGTGCCAGCAGCGCACGACTAGCTGACATGGAGACCCAGTACTTC.

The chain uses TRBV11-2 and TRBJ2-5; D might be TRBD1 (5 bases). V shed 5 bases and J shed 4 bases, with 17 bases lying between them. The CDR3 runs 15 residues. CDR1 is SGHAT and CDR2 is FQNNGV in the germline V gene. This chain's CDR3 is CASSRQTVSVETQYF. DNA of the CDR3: TGTGCCAGCAGCCGGCAGACAGTTTCAGTAGAGACCCAGTACTTC.

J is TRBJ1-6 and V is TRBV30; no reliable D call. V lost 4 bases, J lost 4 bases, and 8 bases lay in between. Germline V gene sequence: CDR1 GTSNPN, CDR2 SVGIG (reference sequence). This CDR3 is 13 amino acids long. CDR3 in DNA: TGTGCCTGGAACAGTAATTATAATTCACCCCTCCACTTT. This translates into CAWNSNYNSPLHF.

CDR3 residues: CASSIVGLAGDQETQYF. CDR3 sequence (DNA): TGTGCCAGTAGTATCGTCGGACTAGCGGGGGACCAAGAGACCCAGTACTTC. The V gene is TRBV19, the J gene TRBJ2-5; TRBD2 aligns across 13 bases. V was pared by 3 bases and J by 0 bases, with 4 bases of the junction left unmatched. There are 17 residues in the CDR3. Per germline, CDR1 LNHDA and CDR2 SQIVND (reference sequence).

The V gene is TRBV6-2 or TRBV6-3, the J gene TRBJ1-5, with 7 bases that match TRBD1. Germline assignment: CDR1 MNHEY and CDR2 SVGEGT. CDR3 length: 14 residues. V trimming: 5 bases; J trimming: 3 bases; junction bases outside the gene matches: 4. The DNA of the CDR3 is TGTGCCAGCAGTATAGGGACAGACAATCAGCCCCAGCATTTT. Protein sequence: CASSIGTDNQPQHF.

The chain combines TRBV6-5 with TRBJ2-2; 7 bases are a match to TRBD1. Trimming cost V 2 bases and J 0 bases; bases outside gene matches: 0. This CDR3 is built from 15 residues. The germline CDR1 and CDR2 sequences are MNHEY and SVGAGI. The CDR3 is CASSYGTANTGELFF. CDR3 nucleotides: TGTGCCAGCAGTTACGGGACAGCGAACACCGGGGAGCTGTTTTTT.

The CDR3 bases are TGTGCCAGCAGCTCCCCAGGGTTAGGCACTGAAGCTTTCTTT. Translating gives CASSSPGLGTEAFF. The V gene is TRBV11-3, the J gene TRBJ1-1; D might be TRBD1 (5 bases). CDR3 length equals 14 residues. The germline CDR1 and CDR2 sequences are SGHNT and YENEEA. The ends were cut back, 4 bases at V and 4 bases at J, with 13 bases in the middle.

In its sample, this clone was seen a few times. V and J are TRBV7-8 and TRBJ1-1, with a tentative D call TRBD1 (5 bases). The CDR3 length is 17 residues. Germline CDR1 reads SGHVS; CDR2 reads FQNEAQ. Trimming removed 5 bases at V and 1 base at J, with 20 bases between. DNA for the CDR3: TGTGCCAGCAGCGTTGGGAGGGGTGGCAAAGCGAACACTGAAGCTTTCTTT. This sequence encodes CASSVGRGGKANTEAFF.

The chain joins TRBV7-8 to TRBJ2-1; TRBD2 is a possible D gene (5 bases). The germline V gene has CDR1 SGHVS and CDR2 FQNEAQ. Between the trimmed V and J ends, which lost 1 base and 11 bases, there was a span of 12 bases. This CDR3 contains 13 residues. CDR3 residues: CASSLDGEGQQFF. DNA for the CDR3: TGTGCCAGCAGCTTAGATGGTGAGGGTCAGCAGTTCTTC.

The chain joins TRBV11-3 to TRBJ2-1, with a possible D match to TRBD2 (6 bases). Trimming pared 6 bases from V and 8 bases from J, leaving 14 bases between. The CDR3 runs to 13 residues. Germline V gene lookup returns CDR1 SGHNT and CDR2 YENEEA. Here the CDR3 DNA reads TGTGCCAGCAGTTCCCGGGCGGGGTATGAGCAGTTCTTC. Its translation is CASSSRAGYEQFF. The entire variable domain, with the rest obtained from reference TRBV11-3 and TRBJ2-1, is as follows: EAGVVQSPRYKIIEKKQPVAFWCNPISGHNTLYWYLQNLGQGPELLIRYENEEAVDDSQLPKDRFSAERLKGVDSTLKIQPAELGDSAVYLCASSSRAGYEQFFGPGTRLTVL.

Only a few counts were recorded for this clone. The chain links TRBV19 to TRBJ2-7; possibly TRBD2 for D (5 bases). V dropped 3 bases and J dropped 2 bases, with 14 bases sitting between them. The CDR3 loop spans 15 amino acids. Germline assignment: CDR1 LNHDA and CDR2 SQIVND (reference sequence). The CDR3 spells CASSIDGSLTYEQYF. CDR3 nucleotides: TGTGCCAGTAGTATCGATGGGAGTTTGACCTACGAGCAGTACTTC.

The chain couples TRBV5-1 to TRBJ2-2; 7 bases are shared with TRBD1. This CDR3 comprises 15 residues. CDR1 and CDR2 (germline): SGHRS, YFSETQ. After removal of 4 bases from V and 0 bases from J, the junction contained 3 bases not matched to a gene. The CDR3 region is CASSPGTANTGELFF. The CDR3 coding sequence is TGCGCCAGCAGCCCCGGGACAGCGAACACCGGGGAGCTGTTTTTT.